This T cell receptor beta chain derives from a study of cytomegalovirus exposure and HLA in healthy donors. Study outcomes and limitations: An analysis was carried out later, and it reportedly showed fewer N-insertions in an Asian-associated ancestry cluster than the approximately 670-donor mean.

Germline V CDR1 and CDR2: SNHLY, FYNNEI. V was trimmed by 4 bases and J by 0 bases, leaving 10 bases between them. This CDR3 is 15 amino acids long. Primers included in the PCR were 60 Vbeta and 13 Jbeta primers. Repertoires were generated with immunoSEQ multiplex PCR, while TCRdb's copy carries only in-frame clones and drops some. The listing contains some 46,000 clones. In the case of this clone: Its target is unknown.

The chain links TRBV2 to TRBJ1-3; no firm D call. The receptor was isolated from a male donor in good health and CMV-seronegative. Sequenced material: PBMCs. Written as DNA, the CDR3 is TGTGCCAGCAGTGGGGAGATATTCTCTGGAAACACCATATATTTT. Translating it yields CASSGEIFSGNTIYF.